Presented here are 18 T cell receptor beta chains from one specimen sequenced in a study of T-cell memory formation after mild COVID-19. TCRdb processed the 5' RACE reads anew with MiXCR; each CDR3 protein has one entry. The table includes some 250,000 distinct CDR3 sequences, around 17% detected once. The specimen sequenced was PBMCs or a T cell subset sorted from them (not recorded which). The source is a young man who had mild COVID-19 (a few samples of this study predate the infection). Cell type and time point are not known.

V is TRBV18 and J is TRBJ1-5; TRBD1 is a possible D gene (6 bases). Per germline, CDR1 KGHSH and CDR2 LQKENI. This CDR3 spans 14 amino acids. Trimming left V 2 bases short and J 6 bases short, with 11 bases between. CDR3 sequence: CASSPLEGGQPQHF. The CDR3 DNA reads TGTGCCAGCTCACCATTAGAGGGGGGTCAGCCCCAGCATTTT. Variable domain in full (rest from reference TRBV18 and TRBJ1-5): NAGVMQNPRHLVRRRGQEARLRCSPMKGHSHVYWYRQLPEEGLKFMVYLQKENIIDESGMPKERFSAEFPKEGPSILRIQQVVRGDSAAYFCASSPLEGGQPQHFGDGTRLSIL.

The chain joins TRBV2 to TRBJ2-2; TRBD1 aligns across 8 bases. Germline CDR1 is SNHLY and CDR2 is FYNNEI. This CDR3 has 16 residues. J lost 4 bases, V lost 6 bases, and 10 bases had no gene match. DNA for the CDR3: TGTGCCAGCAGAACAACAGGGGGTGGGCCCACCGGGGAGCTGTTTTTT. It specifies CASRTTGGGPTGELFF.

The rearrangement uses TRBV12-3 or TRBV12-4 and TRBJ1-3, with unresolved D. V was cut by 3 bases and J by 4 bases, with 7 bases left in between. This CDR3 is 13 amino acids long. CDR3 amino acids: CASSFPPGNTIYF. In DNA, the CDR3 is TGTGCCAGCAGTTTCCCCCCGGGAAACACCATATATTTT.

This clonotype appeared a few times. The chain combines TRBV7-7 with TRBJ2-1; 9 bases line up with TRBD2. V was pared by 1 base and J by 7 bases, with 5 bases of the junction left unmatched. Germline assignment: CDR1 SSHAT and CDR2 FNYEAQ (reference sequence). The CDR3 consists of 15 residues. The CDR3, as DNA: TGTGCCAGCAGCTTAGATTGGCGGGGGGGAAATGAGCAGTTCTTC. Translation: CASSLDWRGGNEQFF.

This clonotype was seen more than once but under ten times. The genes are TRBV29-1 and TRBJ2-1; D not certain. V lost 1 base and J lost 7, with 8 bases in between. The V gene's germline CDR1 is SQVTM and CDR2 ANQGSEA. CDR3 size: 12 residues. The CDR3 region is CSVEAQRNEQFF. The CDR3 DNA sequence: TGCAGCGTTGAAGCCCAAAGAAATGAGCAGTTCTTC.

The chain recombines TRBV12-3 or TRBV12-4 with TRBJ2-7; D gene uncertain. The ends were cut back, 3 bases at V and 1 base at J, with 7 bases in the middle. The CDR3 spans 13 residues. CDR3 in amino acids: CASSFSGSYEQYV. The DNA for the CDR3 is TGTGCCAGCAGTTTTTCGGGTTCCTACGAGCAGTACGTC.

This clonotype has just one count. The V and J genes are TRBV20-1 and TRBJ2-3; D is perhaps TRBD1 or TRBD2 (5 bases each). CDR3 length: 15 amino acids. V shed 0 bases and J shed 7 bases, with 17 bases lying between them. CDR1 is DFQATT and CDR2 is SNEGSKA in the germline V gene (reference sequence). As DNA, the CDR3 is TGCAGTGCTAGAGATCGCCGAGGGGCCGGCAATACGCAGTATTTT. Residues: CSARDRRGAGNTQYF.

Only a few counts were recorded for this clonotype. CDR3 sequence: CASSYHRGISGHNEQFF. As DNA, the CDR3 is TGTGCCAGCAGTTACCACCGGGGTATTAGCGGCCACAATGAGCAGTTCTTC. The chain links TRBV6-2 or TRBV6-3 to TRBJ2-1; perhaps TRBD2 as D (6 bases). Germline loops: CDR1 MNHEY, CDR2 SVGEGT. V shed 2 bases and J shed 5 bases, with 19 bases lying between them. The CDR3 spans 17 residues.

V usage is TRBV11-2 and J usage is TRBJ2-5; 14 bases are shared with TRBD2. The germline CDR1 and CDR2 sequences are SGHAT and FQNNGV. The CDR3 contains 17 residues. With 5 bases clipped from V and 3 bases from J, the junction kept 8 bases outside the gene matches. The CDR3, as DNA: TGTGCCAGCAGCGGAGGACTAGCGGGGGGACCAGAAGAGACCCAGTACTTC. This encodes CASSGGLAGGPEETQYF.

The rearrangement uses TRBV5-1 and TRBJ2-1; TRBD2 matches 7 bases. Germline V gives CDR1 SGHRS, CDR2 YFSETQ. V was clipped by 3 bases and J by 7 bases; unmatched bases: 13. The CDR3 contains 16 residues. The CDR3 reads CASSWGGIRDRNEQFF. CDR3 nucleotides: TGCGCCAGCAGCTGGGGGGGGATCCGGGACCGAAATGAGCAGTTCTTC. Filled out from reference TRBV5-1 and TRBJ2-1, the complete variable domain reads KAGVTQTPRYLIKTRGQQVTLSCSPISGHRSVSWYQQTPGQGLQFLFEYFSETQRNKGNFPGRFSGRQFSNSRSEMNVSTLELGDSALYLCASSWGGIRDRNEQFFGPGTRLTVL.

This clonotype has ten or more counts. This chain uses TRBV7-2 with TRBJ1-5, with D uncertain. Trimming pared 5 bases from V and 1 base from J, leaving 12 bases between. The CDR3 is 15 amino acids. Germline CDR1 is SGHTA and CDR2 is FQGNSA. The CDR3 coding sequence is TGTGCCAGCAGCACCTTAGACTCCAGCAATCAGCCCCAGCATTTT. Encoded protein: CASSTLDSSNQPQHF.

This clonotype has only a few counts. The CDR3 loop reads CARGGGTYGYTF. CDR3 nucleotides: TGTGCCAGGGGAGGAGGGACCTATGGCTACACCTTC. The chain is built from TRBV6-1 and TRBJ1-2, with D possibly matching TRBD1 (5 bases). The CDR3 contains 12 residues. The ends were cut back, 9 bases at V and 4 bases at J, with 12 bases in the middle. Germline lookup yields CDR1 MNHNS and CDR2 SASEGT.

This clonotype occurred a few times. CDR3 protein: CASSERGYGYTF. The CDR3 DNA reads TGTGCCAGCAGTGAACGGGGTTATGGCTACACCTTC. The chain couples TRBV6-1 to TRBJ1-2; D remains unclear. Trimming removed 2 bases at V and 5 bases at J, with 6 bases between. This CDR3 comprises 12 residues. Looked up from germline, CDR1 is MNHNS and CDR2 is SASEGT.

This clonotype was observed at least ten times. The chain is built from TRBV4-2 and TRBJ2-2; no clear D. V lost 1 base and J 6 bases, leaving 15 bases between the germline ends. Per the germline V gene, CDR1 is LGHNA and CDR2 is YNFKEQ. The CDR3 sequence is 16 residues long. CDR3 in amino acids: CASSQVPSRFAGELFF. As DNA, the CDR3 is TGTGCCAGCAGCCAAGTTCCTAGTAGATTCGCCGGGGAGCTGTTTTTT.

CDR3 DNA: TGTGCCAGCAGCTTACAGCCCACCGGGGAGCTGTTTTTT. Translation: CASSLQPTGELFF. The chain uses TRBV11-3 and TRBJ2-2; unclear D gene. The V end lost 2 bases, the J end lost 4 bases, and 5 bases lay between the germline ends. This CDR3 comprises 13 residues. Germline V gene sequence: CDR1 SGHNT, CDR2 YENEEA. Full variable domain (outside the CDR3, taken from reference TRBV11-3 and TRBJ2-2): EAGVVQSPRYKIIEKKQPVAFWCNPISGHNTLYWYLQNLGQGPELLIRYENEEAVDDSQLPKDRFSAERLKGVDSTLKIQPAELGDSAVYLCASSLQPTGELFFGEGSRLTVL.

This clonotype occurred many times. The gene calls are TRBV7-2 and TRBJ2-2; D not resolved. The CDR3 spans 12 residues. CDR1 and CDR2 from the germline V gene are SGHTA and FQGNSA. The DNA for the CDR3 is TGTGCGACCGGGCCTTCGACCGGGGAGCTGTTTTTT. It specifies CATGPSTGELFF.

The chain has TRBV6-6 and TRBJ1-1, with D possibly TRBD1 on 6 matching bases. Germline CDR1 is MNHNY and CDR2 is SVGAGI (reference sequence). V gave up 7 bases and J gave up 0 bases, with 12 bases separating them. The CDR3 is 14 amino acids. CDR3 sequence: CASTYDRLNTEAFF. As DNA, the CDR3 is TGTGCCAGCACCTACGACAGGCTGAACACTGAAGCTTTCTTT.

CDR3 coding DNA: TGCGCCAGCAGCTTGACCCCGGGACAGCATAATTCACCCCTCCACTTT. Protein sequence: CASSLTPGQHNSPLHF. The gene calls are TRBV5-1 and TRBJ1-6; TRBD1 aligns across 7 bases. Germline V gene data show CDR1 as SGHRS and CDR2 as YFSETQ. This CDR3 has 16 residues. V dropped 1 base and J dropped 5; count of bases not matched to a gene: 6.